This T cell receptor beta chain stems from a study of CD4 T cells in relation to SARS-CoV-2 and coronaviruses. Turning to the study itself: PBMCs were cultured with antigen for 10 days before TCR beta sequencing. No peptide or an HIV-1 Nef peptide pool served as negative control. Crossreactive spike epitopes shared across donors were mapped to their HLA restriction.

Sequenced by immunoSEQ multiplex PCR; TCRdb stores in-frame clones only, minus some. The table includes 17,000 or so clones, 65% to 75% detected once. The unexposed donors gave CD4+ T cells in about 2010-2019, prior to COVID-19. CD4+ T cells were isolated from the cells after around eleven days of culture. Fresh IL-2 medium replaced half the medium on days 3 and 7. Turning to this clone: Its matching antigen is unknown.

From germline, CDR1 is MNHNS and CDR2 SASEGT. The CDR3 runs to 16 residues. V shed 4 bases and J 2 bases; nucleotides not matched to a gene: 7. This clonotype was sampled from a human donor in good health. The V and J genes are TRBV6-1 and TRBJ2-1, with TRBD1 matching over 8 bases. The source material was CD4+ T cells from PBMCs, cultured in vitro. The CDR3 DNA reads as TGTGCCAGCAGTGCCGGCGGGACAGGTGCCTACAATGAGCAGTTCTTC. Protein sequence: CASSAGGTGAYNEQFF.